The 5 T cell receptor beta chains in this list originate from one sample, sequenced in a study of T-cell reconstitution after alpha-beta-depleted transplantation in children. TCRbeta library preparation incorporated unique molecular identifiers. TCRdb re-derived calls from the PCR reads in MiXCR, one entry per CDR3 protein. The top ten hold under 45% of the sample, which has almost 600,000 distinct CDR3 sequences, over 25% seen once. The input for sequencing was PBMCs, taken before TCRalphabeta/CD19-depleted stem cell transplant. The source is a boy under three years old with Wiskott-Aldrich syndrome, due to receive a stem cell transplant.

This clonotype appeared a few times. The genes are TRBV14 and TRBJ2-3, with 10 positions matching TRBD2. Germline V CDR1 and CDR2: SGHDN, FVKESK. The CDR3 consists of 15 residues. V was clipped by 8 bases and J by 2 bases; unmatched bases: 7. The CDR3 loop is CASRGTSGVTDTQYF. The CDR3 DNA reads TGTGCCAGCCGCGGCACTAGCGGGGTCACAGATACGCAGTATTTT.

This clonotype was seen more than once but under ten times. The junction departs from germline at one end; a sequencing error may be responsible. The V and J genes are TRBV7-4 and TRBJ2-1; 9 bases map to TRBD1. The length of the CDR3 is 16 residues. Germline CDR1 and CDR2: SGHVT and SQSDAQ. Here the CDR3 reads CASSLLGGQGYSEQFF. The CDR3, as DNA: TGTGCCAGCAGCTTATTAGGGGGACAGGGATACAGTGAGCAGTTCTTC.

This chain links TRBV6-5 with TRBJ2-1; 11 bases are shared with TRBD2. From germline, CDR1 is MNHEY and CDR2 SVGAGI. This CDR3 is built from 17 residues. J gave up 4 bases and V 0 bases, and 5 bases lay outside the gene matches. CDR3 nucleotide sequence: TGTGCCAGCAGTTACTCTCCGACTAGCGGGATATACAATGAGCAGTTCTTC. Translated: CASSYSPTSGIYNEQFF.

This sequence joins TRBV28 and TRBJ2-7; 9 nucleotides match TRBD1. Germline loops: CDR1 MDHEN, CDR2 SYDVKM. The ends lost 5 bases at V and 1 base at J; junction bases unmatched: 6. The CDR3 runs 15 residues. DNA of the CDR3: TGTGCCAGCAGTATTACAGGGGGCATATCCTACGAGCAGTACTTC. Translated, it gives CASSITGGISYEQYF.

The chain is built from TRBV27 and TRBJ2-5, with D hard to call. Germline V gene lookup returns CDR1 MNHEY and CDR2 SMNVEV (reference sequence). Trimming stripped 7 bases from V and 5 bases from J, with 11 bases between. This CDR3 is 12 amino acids long. Written as DNA, the CDR3 is TGTGCCAGCAACACCCGGCAGGAGACCCAGTACTTC. This encodes CASNTRQETQYF.